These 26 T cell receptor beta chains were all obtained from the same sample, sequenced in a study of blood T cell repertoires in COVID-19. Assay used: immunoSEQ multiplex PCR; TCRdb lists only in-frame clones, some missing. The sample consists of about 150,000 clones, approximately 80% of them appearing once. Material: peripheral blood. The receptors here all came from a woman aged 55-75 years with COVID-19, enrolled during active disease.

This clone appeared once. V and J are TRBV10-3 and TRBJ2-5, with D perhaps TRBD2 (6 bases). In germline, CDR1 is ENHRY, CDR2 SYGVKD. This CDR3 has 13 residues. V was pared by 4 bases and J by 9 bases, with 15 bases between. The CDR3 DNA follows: TGTGCCATCAGTGGGGATGTGGGCGGGGCCCAGTACTTC. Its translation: CAISGDVGGAQYF.

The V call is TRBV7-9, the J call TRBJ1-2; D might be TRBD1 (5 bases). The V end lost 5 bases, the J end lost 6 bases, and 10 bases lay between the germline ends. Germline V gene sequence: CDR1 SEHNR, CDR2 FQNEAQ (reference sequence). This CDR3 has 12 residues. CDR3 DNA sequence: TGTGCCAGCAGCCCAACAGGCCATGGCTACACCTTC. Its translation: CASSPTGHGYTF.

CDR3 in DNA: TGTGCCAGTAGTATAGACGCGGGAGCCGCAGATACGCAGTATTTT. Protein sequence: CASSIDAGAADTQYF. The chain is built from TRBV19 and TRBJ2-3; 7 positions agree with TRBD2. This CDR3 contains 15 residues. Germline V gives CDR1 LNHDA, CDR2 SQIVND (reference sequence). V gave up 0 bases and J gave up 4 bases; unmatched junction bases: 4.

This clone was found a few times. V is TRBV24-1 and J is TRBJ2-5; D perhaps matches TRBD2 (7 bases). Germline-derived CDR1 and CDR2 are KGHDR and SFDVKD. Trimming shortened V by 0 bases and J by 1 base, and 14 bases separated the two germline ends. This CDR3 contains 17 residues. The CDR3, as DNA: TGTGCCACCAGTGATTTGGAGTTAGGGGGGGGCCAAGAGACCCAGTACTTC. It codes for CATSDLELGGGQETQYF.

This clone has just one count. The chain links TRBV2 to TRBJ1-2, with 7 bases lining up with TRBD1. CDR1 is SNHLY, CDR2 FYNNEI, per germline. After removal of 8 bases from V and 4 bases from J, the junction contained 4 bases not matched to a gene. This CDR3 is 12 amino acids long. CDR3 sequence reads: CASPRDSYGYTF. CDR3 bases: TGTGCCAGCCCTCGGGACAGCTATGGCTACACCTTC.

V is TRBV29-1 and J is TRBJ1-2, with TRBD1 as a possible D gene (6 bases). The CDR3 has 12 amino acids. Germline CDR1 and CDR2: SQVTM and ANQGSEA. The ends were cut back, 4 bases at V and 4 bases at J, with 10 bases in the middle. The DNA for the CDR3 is TGCAGCGTTGTAGGGGGTCCCTATGGCTACACCTTC. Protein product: CSVVGGPYGYTF. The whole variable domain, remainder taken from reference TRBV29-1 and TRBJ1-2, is SAVISQKPSRDICQRGTSLTIQCQVDSQVTMMFWYRQQPGQSLTLIATANQGSEATYESGFVIDKFPISRPNLTFSTLTVSNMSPEDSSIYLCSVVGGPYGYTFGSGTRLTVV.

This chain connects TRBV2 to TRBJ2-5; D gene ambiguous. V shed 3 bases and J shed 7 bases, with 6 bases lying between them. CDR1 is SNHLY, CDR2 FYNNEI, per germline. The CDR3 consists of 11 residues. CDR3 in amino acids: CASSETWTQYF. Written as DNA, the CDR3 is TGTGCCAGCAGTGAGACTTGGACCCAGTACTTC.

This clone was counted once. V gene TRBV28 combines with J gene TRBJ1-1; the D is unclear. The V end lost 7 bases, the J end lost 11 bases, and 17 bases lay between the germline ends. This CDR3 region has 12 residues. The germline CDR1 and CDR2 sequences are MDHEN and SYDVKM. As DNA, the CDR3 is TGTGCCAGCATTCGAGAGTTTTCGGGGGCTTTCTTT. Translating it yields CASIREFSGAFF.

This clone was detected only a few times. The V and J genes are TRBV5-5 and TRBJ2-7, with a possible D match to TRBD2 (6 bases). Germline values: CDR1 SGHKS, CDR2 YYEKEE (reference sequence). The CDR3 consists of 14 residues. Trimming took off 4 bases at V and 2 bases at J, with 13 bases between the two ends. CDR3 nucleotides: TGTGCCAGCAGCAACCGGGACTGGGCCTACGAGCAGTACGTC. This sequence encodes CASSNRDWAYEQYV.

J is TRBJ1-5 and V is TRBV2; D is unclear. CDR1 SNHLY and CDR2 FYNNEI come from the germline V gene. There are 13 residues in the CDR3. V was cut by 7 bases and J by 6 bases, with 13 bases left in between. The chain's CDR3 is CASNGPGSQPQHF. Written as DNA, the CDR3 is TGTGCCAGCAACGGCCCAGGTAGTCAGCCCCAGCATTTT.

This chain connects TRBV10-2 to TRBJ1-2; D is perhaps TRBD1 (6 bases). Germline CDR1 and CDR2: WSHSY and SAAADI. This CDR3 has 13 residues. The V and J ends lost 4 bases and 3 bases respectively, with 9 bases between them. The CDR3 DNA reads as TGCGCCAGCAGTGTCGGGACATACTATGGCTACACCTTC. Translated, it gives CASSVGTYYGYTF.

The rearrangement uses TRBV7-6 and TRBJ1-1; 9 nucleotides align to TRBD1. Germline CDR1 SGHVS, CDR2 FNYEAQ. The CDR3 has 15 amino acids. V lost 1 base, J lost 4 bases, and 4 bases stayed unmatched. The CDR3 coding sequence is TGTGCCAGCAGCTTAGGGACAGGGGTCGGCACTGAAGCTTTCTTT. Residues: CASSLGTGVGTEAFF.

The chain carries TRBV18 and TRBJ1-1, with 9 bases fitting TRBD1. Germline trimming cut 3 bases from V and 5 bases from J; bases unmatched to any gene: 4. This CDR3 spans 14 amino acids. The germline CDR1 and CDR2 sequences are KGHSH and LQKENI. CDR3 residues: CASSPTGGETEAFF. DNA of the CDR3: TGTGCCAGCTCACCCACAGGGGGCGAGACTGAAGCTTTCTTT.

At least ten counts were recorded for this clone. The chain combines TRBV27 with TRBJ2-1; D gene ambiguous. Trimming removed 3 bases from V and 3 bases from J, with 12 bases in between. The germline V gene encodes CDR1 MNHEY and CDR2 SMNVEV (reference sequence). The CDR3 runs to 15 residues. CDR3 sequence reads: CASSFRAGNYNEQFF. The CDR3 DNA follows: TGTGCCAGCAGTTTCCGAGCAGGCAACTACAATGAGCAGTTCTTC.

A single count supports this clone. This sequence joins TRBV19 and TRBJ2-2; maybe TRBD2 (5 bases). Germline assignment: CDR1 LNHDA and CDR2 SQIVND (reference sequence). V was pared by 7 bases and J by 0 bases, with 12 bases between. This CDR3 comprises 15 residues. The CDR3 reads CASIPGITNTGELFF. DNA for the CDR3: TGTGCCAGTATCCCCGGGATAACGAACACCGGGGAGCTGTTTTTT.

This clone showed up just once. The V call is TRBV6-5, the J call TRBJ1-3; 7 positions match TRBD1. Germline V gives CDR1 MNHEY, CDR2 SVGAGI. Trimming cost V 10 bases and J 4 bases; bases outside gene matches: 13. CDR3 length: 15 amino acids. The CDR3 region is CAIATGSFGGNTIYF. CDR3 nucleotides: TGTGCCATAGCGACAGGGTCTTTTGGCGGAAACACCATATATTTT.

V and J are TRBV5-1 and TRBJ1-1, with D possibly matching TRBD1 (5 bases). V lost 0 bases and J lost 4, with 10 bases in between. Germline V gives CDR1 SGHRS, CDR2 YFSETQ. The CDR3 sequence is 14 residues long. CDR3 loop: CASSLDPGGTEAFF. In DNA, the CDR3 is TGCGCCAGCAGCTTGGACCCCGGGGGCACTGAAGCTTTCTTT. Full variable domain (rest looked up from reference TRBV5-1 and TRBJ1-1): KAGVTQTPRYLIKTRGQQVTLSCSPISGHRSVSWYQQTPGQGLQFLFEYFSETQRNKGNFPGRFSGRQFSNSRSEMNVSTLELGDSALYLCASSLDPGGTEAFFGQGTRLTVV.

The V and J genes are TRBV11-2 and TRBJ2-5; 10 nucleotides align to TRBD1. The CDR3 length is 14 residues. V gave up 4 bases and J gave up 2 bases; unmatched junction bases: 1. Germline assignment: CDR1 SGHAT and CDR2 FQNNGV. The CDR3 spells CASSSDRGQETQYF. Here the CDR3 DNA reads TGTGCCAGCAGCTCGGACAGGGGGCAAGAGACCCAGTACTTC.

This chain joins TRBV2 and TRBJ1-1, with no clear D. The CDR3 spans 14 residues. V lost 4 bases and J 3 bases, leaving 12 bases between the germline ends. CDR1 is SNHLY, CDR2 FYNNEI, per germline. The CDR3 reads CASSVSGSDTEAFF. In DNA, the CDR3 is TGTGCCAGCAGTGTTTCAGGCTCGGACACTGAAGCTTTCTTT.

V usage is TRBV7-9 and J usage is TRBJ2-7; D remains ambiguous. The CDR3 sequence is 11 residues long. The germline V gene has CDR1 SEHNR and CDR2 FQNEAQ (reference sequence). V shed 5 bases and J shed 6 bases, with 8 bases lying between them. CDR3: CASSQESEQYV. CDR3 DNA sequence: TGTGCCAGCAGCCAGGAAAGCGAGCAGTACGTC.

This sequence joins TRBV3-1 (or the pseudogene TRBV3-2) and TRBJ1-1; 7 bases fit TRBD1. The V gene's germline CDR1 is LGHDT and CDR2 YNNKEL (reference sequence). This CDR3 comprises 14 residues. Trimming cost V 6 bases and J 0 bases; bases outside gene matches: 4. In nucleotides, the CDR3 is TGTGCCAGCAGGACAGGGTCCATGAACACTGAAGCTTTCTTT. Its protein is CASRTGSMNTEAFF.

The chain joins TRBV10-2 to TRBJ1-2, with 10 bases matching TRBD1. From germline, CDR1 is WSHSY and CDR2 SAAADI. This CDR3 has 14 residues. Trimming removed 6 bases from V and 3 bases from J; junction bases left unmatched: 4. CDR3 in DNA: TGCGCCAGCAGGGGACAGGGGATCGACTATGGCTACACCTTC. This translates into CASRGQGIDYGYTF.

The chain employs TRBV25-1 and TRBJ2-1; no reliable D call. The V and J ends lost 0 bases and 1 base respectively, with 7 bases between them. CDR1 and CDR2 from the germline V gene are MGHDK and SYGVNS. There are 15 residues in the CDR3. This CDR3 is CASSEYAASYNEQFF. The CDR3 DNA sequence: TGTGCCAGCAGTGAATATGCGGCATCCTACAATGAGCAGTTCTTC.

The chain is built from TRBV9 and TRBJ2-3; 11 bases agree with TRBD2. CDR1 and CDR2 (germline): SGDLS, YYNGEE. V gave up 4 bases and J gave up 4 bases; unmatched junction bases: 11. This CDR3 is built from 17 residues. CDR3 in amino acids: CASSSNSGRASADTQYF. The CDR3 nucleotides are TGTGCCAGCAGCTCGAATAGCGGGAGGGCCAGCGCAGATACGCAGTATTTT. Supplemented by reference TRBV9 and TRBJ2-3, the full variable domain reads DSGVTQTPKHLITATGQRVTLRCSPRSGDLSVYWYQQSLDQGLQFLIQYYNGEERAKGNILERFSAQQFPDLHSELNLSSLELGDSALYFCASSSNSGRASADTQYFGPGTRLTVL.

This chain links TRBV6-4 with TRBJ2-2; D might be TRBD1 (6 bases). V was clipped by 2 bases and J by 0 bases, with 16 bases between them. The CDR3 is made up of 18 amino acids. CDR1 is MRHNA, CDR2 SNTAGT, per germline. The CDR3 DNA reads TGTGCCAGCAGTGACAAGGCGACAGGCCTGGCGAACACCGGGGAGCTGTTTTTT. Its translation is CASSDKATGLANTGELFF.

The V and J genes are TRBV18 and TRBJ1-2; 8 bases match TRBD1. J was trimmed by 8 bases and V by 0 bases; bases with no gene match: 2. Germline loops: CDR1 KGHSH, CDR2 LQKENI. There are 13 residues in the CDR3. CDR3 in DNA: TGTGCCAGCTCACCACCGACAGGGGAGGGCTACACCTTC. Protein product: CASSPPTGEGYTF.